The present entry profiles one T cell receptor beta chain with its context. Its antigen is not identified. This record belongs to a study of T cells in Graves' hyperthyroidism and ophthalmopathy. Whole-study results and caveats: In the analysis, a 13 V-J model separated ophthalmopathy from stable hyperthyroidism.

Amplified TCR beta CDR3 regions derived from RNA transcripts. Initially, a first-round RT-PCR of the TCR CDR3 employed the HTBI primer set. TCRdb called the multiplex PCR reads again in MiXCR, with one record for every CDR3 protein. The sample consists of around 340,000 distinct CDR3 sequences, roughly 15% of them appearing once. Newly diagnosed hyperthyroidism patients aged 18 to 65 years had disease lasting under 2 months. Exclusion of a patient resulted from uncontrolled infection, other autoimmune disease, pregnancy or lactation. On the basis of clinical symptoms, serum thyroxine and TRAb, thyroid ultrasound and orbital computed tomography, diagnoses were made. This TCR was recovered from a woman between 25 and 40 years old with Graves' hyperthyroidism that later progressed to Graves' ophthalmopathy. Input material: blood.

CDR3 loop: CASSIRLSGNTIYF. DNA of the CDR3: TGCGCCAGCAGCATCAGGCTCTCTGGAAACACCATATATTTT. The chain couples TRBV4-1 to TRBJ1-3; D is uncertain. V lost 5 bases, J lost 0 bases, and 8 bases lay in between. There are 14 residues in the CDR3. Germline V lookup: CDR1 MGHRA, CDR2 YSYEKL.